The present entry profiles one T cell receptor (beta chain) with its context. Its antigen is unknown. The data belong to a study of cytomegalovirus exposure and HLA in healthy donors. As for the study in general: The Caucasian-associated ancestry cluster contained around four fifths of the roughly 370 genotyped donors. Study-wide findings and caveats: Many donors shared some public TCRs, even though most TCR sequences were rare.

Amplification used 60 Vbeta primers and 13 Jbeta primers. Profiling relied on immunoSEQ multiplex PCR, and the TCRdb table lists in-frame clones only, not all of them. The sample contains around 160,000 clones, roughly 77% of which appear only once. The CDR3 totals 13 residues. Per germline, CDR1 SGHRS and CDR2 YFSETQ. Trimming left V 0 bases short and J 4 bases short, with 7 bases between. V and J are TRBV5-1 and TRBJ1-2; D remains ambiguous. The sample was PBMCs. The receptor's source is a woman between 40 and 55 years old in good health and CMV-seropositive. The CDR3 spells CASSLDGGYGYTF. DNA of the CDR3: TGCGCCAGCAGCTTGGACGGAGGCTATGGCTACACCTTC.